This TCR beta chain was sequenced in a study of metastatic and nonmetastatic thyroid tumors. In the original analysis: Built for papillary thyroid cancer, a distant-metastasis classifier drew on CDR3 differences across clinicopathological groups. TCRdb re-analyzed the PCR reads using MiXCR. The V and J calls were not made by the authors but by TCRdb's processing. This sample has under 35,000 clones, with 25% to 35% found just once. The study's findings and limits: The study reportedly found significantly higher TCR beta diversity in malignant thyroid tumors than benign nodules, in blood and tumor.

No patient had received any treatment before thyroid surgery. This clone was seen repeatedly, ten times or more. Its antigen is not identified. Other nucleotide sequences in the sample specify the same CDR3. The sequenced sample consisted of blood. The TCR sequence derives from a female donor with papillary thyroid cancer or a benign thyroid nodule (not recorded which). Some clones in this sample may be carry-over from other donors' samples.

The CDR3 here is CSARPPGTPAGQPQHF. The CDR3 nucleotides are TGCAGTGCTAGACCCCCAGGGACGCCCGCGGGGCAGCCCCAGCATTTT. The rearrangement uses TRBV20-1 and TRBJ1-5; tentative D call: TRBD1 (5 bases). Germline V gene lookup returns CDR1 DFQATT and CDR2 SNEGSKA (reference sequence). CDR3 length: 16 amino acids. V was pared by 2 bases and J by 7 bases, with 21 bases between.